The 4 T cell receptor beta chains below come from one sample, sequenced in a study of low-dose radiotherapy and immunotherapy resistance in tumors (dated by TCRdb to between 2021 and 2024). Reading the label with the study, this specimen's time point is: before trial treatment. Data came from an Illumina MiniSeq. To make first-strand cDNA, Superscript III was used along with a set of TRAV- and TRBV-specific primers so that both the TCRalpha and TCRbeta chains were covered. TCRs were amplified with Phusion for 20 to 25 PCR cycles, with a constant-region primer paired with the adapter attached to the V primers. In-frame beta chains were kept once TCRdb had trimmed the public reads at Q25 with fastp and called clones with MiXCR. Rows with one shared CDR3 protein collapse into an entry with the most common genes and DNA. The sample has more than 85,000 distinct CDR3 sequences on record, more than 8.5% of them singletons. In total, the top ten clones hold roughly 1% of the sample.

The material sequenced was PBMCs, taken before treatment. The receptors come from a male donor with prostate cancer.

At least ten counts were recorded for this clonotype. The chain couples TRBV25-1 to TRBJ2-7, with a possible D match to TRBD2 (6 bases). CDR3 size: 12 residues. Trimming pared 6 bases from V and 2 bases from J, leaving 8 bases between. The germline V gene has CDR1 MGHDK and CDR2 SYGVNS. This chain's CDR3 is CASRREAYEQYF. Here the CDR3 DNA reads TGTGCCAGCAGAAGGGAGGCCTACGAGCAGTACTTC.

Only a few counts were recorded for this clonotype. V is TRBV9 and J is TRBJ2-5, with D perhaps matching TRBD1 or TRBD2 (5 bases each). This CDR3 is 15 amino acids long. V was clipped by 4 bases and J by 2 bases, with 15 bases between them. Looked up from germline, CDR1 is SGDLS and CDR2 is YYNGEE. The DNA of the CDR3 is TGTGCCAGCAGCCCGCTTGGGGGTGGGCAAGAGACCCAGTACTTC. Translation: CASSPLGGGQETQYF.

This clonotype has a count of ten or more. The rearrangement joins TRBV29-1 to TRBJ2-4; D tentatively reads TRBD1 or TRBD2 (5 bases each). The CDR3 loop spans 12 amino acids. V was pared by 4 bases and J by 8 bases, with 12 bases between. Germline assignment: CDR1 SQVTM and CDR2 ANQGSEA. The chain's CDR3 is CSVGLGTDIQYF. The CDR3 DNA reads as TGCAGCGTTGGGTTAGGGACGGACATTCAGTACTTC.

CDR3 loop: CSVNSLSYEQYF. The CDR3 DNA is TGCAGCGTTAACAGCCTCTCCTACGAGCAGTACTTC. This sequence joins TRBV29-1 and TRBJ2-7, with D uncertain. The germline V gene encodes CDR1 SQVTM and CDR2 ANQGSEA. Trimming stripped 5 bases from V and 0 bases from J, with 8 bases between. The CDR3 is 12 residues long.